These 24 T cell receptor beta chains came from one sample sequenced in a study of long-term antiretroviral therapy in people with HIV. They ran version v3.0 of the immunoSEQ assay at survey level. Profiled with immunoSEQ multiplex PCR; TCRdb holds only in-frame clones, not every one. The table records about 39,000 clones, about 86% of them present only once. Sequenced here: unsorted PBMCs, sampled just before starting antiretroviral therapy. These receptors all stem from a woman in her late teens or twenties with HIV.

This rearrangement joins TRBV20-1 to TRBJ2-3; the D gene is possibly TRBD2 (6 bases). The CDR3 is 10 residues long. The V gene lost 1 base and the J gene lost 14 bases, with 10 bases spanning the gap. In germline, CDR1 is DFQATT, CDR2 SNEGSKA (reference sequence). The DNA for the CDR3 is TGCAGTGCTAGAGCGGGGGATTGGTATTTT. It is translated as CSARAGDWYF.

The chain has TRBV15 and TRBJ1-1; perhaps TRBD1 as D (6 bases). Trimming cost V 0 bases and J 4 bases, with 12 bases left between them. CDR1 and CDR2 from the germline V gene are LNHNV and YYDKDF (reference sequence). The CDR3 is made up of 15 amino acids. CDR3 nucleotides: TGTGCCACCAGCAGAGATTGGGGGGCCGGCACTGAAGCTTTCTTT. Its protein is CATSRDWGAGTEAFF.

V is TRBV27 and J is TRBJ2-7, with no clear D. This CDR3 is built from 15 residues. Germline values: CDR1 MNHEY, CDR2 SMNVEV (reference sequence). Between the trimmed V and J ends, which lost 7 bases and 2 bases, there was a span of 18 bases. The CDR3 DNA sequence: TGTGCCAGCATGGGCGGCATCTTACGACCCTACGAGCAGTACTTC. Translated, it gives CASMGGILRPYEQYF.

The chain joins TRBV7-9 to TRBJ1-4, with D perhaps matching TRBD1 (6 bases). This CDR3 spans 16 amino acids. V gave up 5 bases and J gave up 0 bases, with 13 bases separating them. Germline loops: CDR1 SEHNR, CDR2 FQNEAQ (reference sequence). The CDR3 sequence: CASSPSGGATNEKLFF. The DNA for the CDR3 is TGTGCCAGCAGCCCGTCGGGGGGCGCAACTAATGAAAAACTGTTTTTT.

The J gene is TRBJ1-5, the V gene TRBV19; D not resolved. Trimming removed 3 bases at V and 5 bases at J, with 8 bases between. This CDR3 contains 13 residues. The germline V gene has CDR1 LNHDA and CDR2 SQIVND (reference sequence). Written as DNA, the CDR3 is TGTGCCAGTAGTATTAGTCTCCATCAGCCCCAGCATTTT. It specifies CASSISLHQPQHF.

V gene TRBV2 combines with J gene TRBJ1-4, with unresolved D. Between the trimmed V and J ends, which lost 0 bases and 8 bases, there was a span of 13 bases. The germline CDR1 and CDR2 sequences are SNHLY and FYNNEI. The length of the CDR3 is 15 residues. CDR3 nucleotide sequence: TGTGCCAGCAGTGAAGCCGACACCAATCCGGAAAAACTGTTTTTT. Encoded protein: CASSEADTNPEKLFF.

This sequence joins TRBV19 and TRBJ2-7, with D perhaps given as TRBD1 or TRBD2 (5 bases each). The CDR3 covers 14 residues. The germline V gene encodes CDR1 LNHDA and CDR2 SQIVND (reference sequence). V lost 5 bases and J 4 bases, leaving 15 bases between the germline ends. CDR3 DNA sequence: TGTGCCAGTAGTGCCCGAGGGGACGGTTACGAGCAGTACTTC. Residues: CASSARGDGYEQYF.

The chain links TRBV27 to TRBJ1-5, with 8 positions matching TRBD1. V trimming: 6 bases; J trimming: 4 bases; junction bases outside the gene matches: 11. The CDR3 sequence is 16 residues long. The germline CDR1 and CDR2 sequences are MNHEY and SMNVEV (reference sequence). This CDR3 is CASRPVGQAANQPQHF. CDR3 nucleotide sequence: TGTGCCAGCAGACCCGTGGGACAGGCGGCTAATCAGCCCCAGCATTTT.

The chain combines TRBV7-6 with TRBJ2-5, with D perhaps TRBD1 or TRBD2 (5 bases each). V was clipped by 4 bases and J by 2 bases, with 11 bases between them. Looked up from germline, CDR1 is SGHVS and CDR2 is FNYEAQ. The CDR3 contains 14 residues. CDR3 bases: TGTGCCAGCAGCTATCCGGGACGGCAAGAGACCCAGTACTTC. This translates into CASSYPGRQETQYF. The entire variable domain, with the rest obtained from reference TRBV7-6 and TRBJ2-5, is as follows: GAGVSQSPRYKVTKRGQDVALRCDPISGHVSLYWYRQALGQGPEFLTYFNYEAQQDKSGLPNDRFSAERPEGSISTLTIQRTEQRDSAMYRCASSYPGRQETQYFGPGTRLLVL.

The chain employs TRBV18 and TRBJ2-3, with D perhaps TRBD2 (5 bases). Trimming removed 3 bases at V and 8 bases at J, with 15 bases between. Germline lookup yields CDR1 KGHSH and CDR2 LQKENI. CDR3 length: 14 residues. This chain's CDR3 is CASSPRRIGGTQYF. The CDR3 DNA sequence: TGTGCCAGCTCACCCCGCCGGATCGGAGGTACGCAGTATTTT.

The rearrangement uses TRBV6-5 and TRBJ2-1; 14 positions agree with TRBD2. The CDR3 totals 15 residues. Germline V gene data show CDR1 as MNHEY and CDR2 as SVGAGI. Germline trimming cut 7 bases from V and 7 bases from J; bases unmatched to any gene: 6. CDR3 region: CASTSTSGRGNEQFF. The CDR3 region has the DNA TGTGCCAGCACGTCGACTAGCGGGAGGGGTAATGAGCAGTTCTTC.

The rearrangement links TRBV29-1 to TRBJ2-7; D remains ambiguous. V lost 6 bases to trimming and J lost 4 bases, with 16 bases between them. The V gene's germline CDR1 is SQVTM and CDR2 ANQGSEA. This CDR3 has 13 residues. The CDR3, as DNA: TGCAGCGTGTCCTACACCCCCAGGTACGAGCAGTACTTC. This translates into CSVSYTPRYEQYF.

The J gene is TRBJ2-2, the V gene TRBV18; TRBD1 matches 8 bases. The CDR3 loop spans 15 amino acids. Trimming removed 2 bases from V and 5 bases from J; junction bases left unmatched: 4. Looked up from germline, CDR1 is KGHSH and CDR2 is LQKENI. In nucleotides, the CDR3 is TGTGCCAGCTCACCAATTGGACAGGGAACCGGGGAGCTGTTTTTT. This gives the protein CASSPIGQGTGELFF.

The chain joins TRBV4-3 to TRBJ2-4; weak D call: TRBD1 (5 bases). In germline, CDR1 is LGHNA, CDR2 YSLEER. This CDR3 is built from 17 residues. V lost 0 bases and J lost 1, with 13 bases in between. The CDR3 sequence is CASSQDLQGRAKNIQYF. Here the CDR3 DNA reads TGCGCCAGCAGCCAAGATCTGCAGGGCAGGGCCAAAAACATTCAGTACTTC.

The chain recombines TRBV10-2 with TRBJ2-7; TRBD1 is a possible D gene (6 bases). CDR3 length: 12 amino acids. V was pared by 5 bases and J by 12 bases, with 17 bases between. The germline V gene has CDR1 WSHSY and CDR2 SAAADI. The CDR3, as DNA: TGCGCCAGCAGTCGAGGGGGACAAGATGGGTACTTC. It codes for CASSRGGQDGYF.

This chain connects TRBV6-5 to TRBJ2-3; 9 bases line up with TRBD2. Germline V CDR1 and CDR2: MNHEY, SVGAGI. V trimming: 2 bases; J trimming: 2 bases; junction bases outside the gene matches: 5. The CDR3 runs 16 residues. The CDR3 here is CASSYIGLAPTDTQYF. CDR3 nucleotide sequence: TGTGCCAGCAGTTACATAGGACTAGCGCCCACAGATACGCAGTATTTT.

J is TRBJ2-2 and V is TRBV6-5; no firm D call. Trimming pared 0 bases from V and 5 bases from J, leaving 1 base between. The CDR3 has 12 residues. Per germline, CDR1 MNHEY and CDR2 SVGAGI. DNA for the CDR3: TGTGCCAGCAGTTACTCGACCGGGGAGCTGTTTTTT. Translating gives CASSYSTGELFF.

This clone was seen only once. The chain carries TRBV7-2 and TRBJ2-3; tentatively, D is TRBD1 (5 bases). Germline loops: CDR1 SGHTA, CDR2 FQGNSA. This CDR3 comprises 14 residues. V gave up 3 bases and J gave up 0 bases, with 7 bases separating them. CDR3: CASSFQGSTDTQYF. The CDR3 bases are TGTGCCAGCAGCTTCCAGGGTAGCACAGATACGCAGTATTTT.

The gene calls are TRBV9 and TRBJ2-7; D gene ambiguous. CDR1 is SGDLS and CDR2 is YYNGEE in the germline V gene. The CDR3 is made up of 13 amino acids. V was trimmed by 3 bases and J by 2 bases, leaving 9 bases between them. This CDR3 reads CASSGALPYEQYF. The CDR3 DNA reads as TGTGCCAGCAGCGGGGCGCTGCCCTACGAGCAGTACTTC.

The rearrangement links TRBV7-2 to TRBJ1-3; D is ambiguous. The CDR3 spans 19 residues. V lost 5 bases to trimming and J lost 1 base, with 24 bases between them. CDR1 and CDR2 (germline): SGHTA, FQGNSA. The CDR3 here is CASSHRLGLIGPSGNTIYF. The CDR3 nucleotides read TGTGCCAGCAGCCATCGCCTTGGACTTATAGGGCCTTCTGGAAACACCATATATTTT.

V usage is TRBV19 and J usage is TRBJ1-3, with D unclear. Germline CDR1 and CDR2: LNHDA and SQIVND (reference sequence). The CDR3 loop spans 11 amino acids. The CDR3 here is CAVHSGNTIYF. In DNA, the CDR3 is TGTGCGGTCCACTCTGGAAACACCATATATTTT. Full variable domain (missing parts from reference TRBV19 and TRBJ1-3): DGGITQSPKYLFRKEGQNVTLSCEQNLNHDAMYWYRQDPGQGLRLIYYSQIVNDFQKGDIAEGYSVSREKKESFPLTVTSAQKNPTAFYLCAVHSGNTIYFGEGSWLTVV.

The V call is TRBV6-5, the J call TRBJ1-1, with 11 bases lining up with TRBD1. Trimming cost V 4 bases and J 4 bases; bases outside gene matches: 5. The CDR3 contains 15 residues. CDR1 and CDR2 from the germline V gene are MNHEY and SVGAGI. CDR3 in DNA: TGTGCCAGCAGTTCCGAGGGACAGGGGGTCACTGAAGCTTTCTTT. Translation: CASSSEGQGVTEAFF.

The chain links TRBV18 to TRBJ2-3; D might be TRBD1 or TRBD2, each matching 5 bases. Per germline, CDR1 KGHSH and CDR2 LQKENI. V lost 0 bases to trimming and J lost 1 base, with 5 bases between them. This CDR3 has 14 amino acids. CDR3 nucleotides: TGTGCCAGCTCACCACCGGGACGCACAGATACGCAGTATTTT. Protein sequence: CASSPPGRTDTQYF. The full variable domain, completed using reference TRBV18 and TRBJ2-3, is NAGVMQNPRHLVRRRGQEARLRCSPMKGHSHVYWYRQLPEEGLKFMVYLQKENIIDESGMPKERFSAEFPKEGPSILRIQQVVRGDSAAYFCASSPPGRTDTQYFGPGTRLTVL.

This clone occurred once. The chain has TRBV27 and TRBJ2-7, with 8 bases that match TRBD1. The CDR3 consists of 14 residues. The germline gives CDR1 MNHEY, CDR2 SMNVEV (reference sequence). The V gene end was trimmed by 5 bases and the J gene end by 6 bases; junction bases not matched to a gene: 9. As DNA, the CDR3 is TGTGCCAGCAGTCCCAGGACAGGGCGGCCCGAGCAGTACTTC. It specifies CASSPRTGRPEQYF.